This TCR beta chain was identified during a study of Ad26.COV2.S vaccination and SARS-CoV-2 variants. At the level of the study: In the study, Ad26.COV2.S was injected intramuscularly once, or twice 56 days apart.

The CDR3 is 15 amino acids. V shed 4 bases and J shed 1 base, with 13 bases lying between them. Per the germline V gene, CDR1 is SGHTA and CDR2 is FQGNSA. Points from the study as a whole: Non-spike TCR breadth did not differ much between vaccine and placebo recipients.

In regard to this clone: Antigen specificity is unknown.

Treatment reported: approximately 18 received Ad26.COV2.S at low or high dose, single or two shots; about five received placebo; per-sample allocation not given. Sampling was performed 63 days after the first vaccine or placebo injection. Sequencing was performed with immunoSEQ multiplex PCR; in TCRdb, only in-frame clones are kept and a portion is missing. The sample consists of roughly 450,000 clones, 80% to 95% of them appearing once. The source material was peripheral blood, sampled in a trial of Ad26.COV2.S vaccine versus placebo. This rearrangement joins TRBV7-2 to TRBJ2-5, with D possibly TRBD1 on 5 matching bases. The sequence was collected from a person between 18 and 65 years old who received the Ad26.COV2.S COVID-19 vaccine or a placebo. The CDR3 DNA is TGTGCCAGCAGCTCCCTGACAGAACCCCAAGAGACCCAGTACTTC. Translating gives CASSSLTEPQETQYF.